This TCR beta chain derives from a study of cytomegalovirus exposure and HLA in healthy donors. Background on the study: HLA-typed donors were the source of about 85 million unique TCRs held in an early data release. Overall study results and limits: As a later analysis showed, several of the most significant clusters appeared to be linked to common viral pathogens.

The V gene lost 4 bases and the J gene lost 0 bases, with 18 bases spanning the gap. The CDR3 has 17 residues. Germline lookup yields CDR1 SEHNR and CDR2 FQNEAQ (reference sequence). A multiplex PCR was run with 60 Vbeta primers and 13 Jbeta primers. Some clones are missing from TCRdb's copy, which holds only in-frame ones; the method was immunoSEQ multiplex PCR. Among about 140,000 clones listed, 65% to 85% were seen once. As to this clone: Its antigen is still unknown.

The sequence was obtained from a man aged 45-60 years in good health and CMV-seronegative. The chain links TRBV7-9 to TRBJ1-1, with D possibly TRBD1 on 5 matching bases. Sequences were obtained from PBMCs. CDR3 sequence: CASSSPPAGLLNTEAFF. The CDR3 nucleotides read TGTGCCAGCAGCTCCCCCCCGGCAGGGCTATTGAACACTGAAGCTTTCTTT. The entire variable domain, with the rest obtained from reference TRBV7-9 and TRBJ1-1, is as follows: DTGVSQNPRHKITKRGQNVTFRCDPISEHNRLYWYRQTLGQGPEFLTYFQNEAQLEKSRLLSDRFSAERPKGSFSTLEIQRTEQGDSAMYLCASSSPPAGLLNTEAFFGQGTRLTVV.